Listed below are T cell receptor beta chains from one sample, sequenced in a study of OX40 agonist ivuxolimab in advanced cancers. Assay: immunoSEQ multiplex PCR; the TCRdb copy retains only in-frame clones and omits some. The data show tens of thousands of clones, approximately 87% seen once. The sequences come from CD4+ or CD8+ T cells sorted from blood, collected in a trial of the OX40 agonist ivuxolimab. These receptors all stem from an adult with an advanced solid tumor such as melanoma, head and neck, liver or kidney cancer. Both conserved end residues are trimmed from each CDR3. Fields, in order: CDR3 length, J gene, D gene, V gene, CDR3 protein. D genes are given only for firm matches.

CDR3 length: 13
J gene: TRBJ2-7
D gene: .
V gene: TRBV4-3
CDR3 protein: ASSQVTGAPYEQY

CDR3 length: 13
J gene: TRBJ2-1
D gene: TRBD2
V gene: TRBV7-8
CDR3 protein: ASSLAGGRYNEQF

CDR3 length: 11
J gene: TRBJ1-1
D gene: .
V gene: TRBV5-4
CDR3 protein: ASSVSLNTEAF

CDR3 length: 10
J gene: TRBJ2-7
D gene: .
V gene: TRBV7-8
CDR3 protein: ASSIKGDEQY

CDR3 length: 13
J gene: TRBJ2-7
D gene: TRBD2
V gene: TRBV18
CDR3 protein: ASSLGLAGVNEQY

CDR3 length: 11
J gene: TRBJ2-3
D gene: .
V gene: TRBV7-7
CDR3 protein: ASSFQVTDTQY

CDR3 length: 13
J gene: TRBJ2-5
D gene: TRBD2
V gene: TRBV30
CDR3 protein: AWSVLTSGTETQY

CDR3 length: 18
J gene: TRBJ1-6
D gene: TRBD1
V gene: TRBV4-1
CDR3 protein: ASSEVLPGTGGRHGVCLH

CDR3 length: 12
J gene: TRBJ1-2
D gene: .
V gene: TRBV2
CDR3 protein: ASRYRESFYGYT

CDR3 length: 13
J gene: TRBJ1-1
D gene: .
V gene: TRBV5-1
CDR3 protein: ASSLVGGEVTEAF